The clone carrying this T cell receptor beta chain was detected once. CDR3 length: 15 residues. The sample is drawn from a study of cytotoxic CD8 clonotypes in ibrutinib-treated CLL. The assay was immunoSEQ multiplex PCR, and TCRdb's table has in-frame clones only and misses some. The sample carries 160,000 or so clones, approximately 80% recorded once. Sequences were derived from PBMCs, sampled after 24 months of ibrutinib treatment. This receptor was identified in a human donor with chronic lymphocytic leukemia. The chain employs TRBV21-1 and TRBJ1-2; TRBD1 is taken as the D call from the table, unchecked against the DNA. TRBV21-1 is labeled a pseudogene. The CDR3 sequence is CASSKVTETNYGYTF. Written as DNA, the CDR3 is TGTGCCAGCAGCAAAGTGACAGAGACTAACTATGGCTACACCTTC.